These 18 T cell receptor beta chains came from one sample sequenced in a study of post-analysis software for immune sequencing data. Included in the TCR beta cDNA libraries were unique molecular identifiers. TCRdb independently ran MiXCR on the PCR reads; one entry per CDR3 protein. Here the sample spans about 760,000 distinct CDR3 sequences, less than 35% being singletons. Their antigens are not known. Study results and limitations: The five TRBV segments detected at higher frequency in patients than in controls included TRBV5-6, TRBV5-1 and TRBV20-1.

The sample was blood. The receptors come from a girl aged 10 to 17 with multiple sclerosis.

Points on this clonotype: The junction differs from germline at one of its ends, possibly a read error. The chain couples TRBV6-5 to TRBJ2-3; 9 bases are shared with TRBD1. Germline CDR1 and CDR2: MNHEY and SVGAGI. The CDR3 extends over 15 amino acids. The CDR3 DNA reads TGTGCCAGCAGACTACAGGGGGCCGGCACAGATACGCGGTATTTT. Its translation: CASRLQGAGTDTRYF.

This clonotype came up a few times. The rearrangement joins TRBV6-1 to TRBJ2-6; no definite D call. This CDR3 has 20 residues. Germline assignment: CDR1 MNHNS and CDR2 SASEGT. V lost 6 bases and J 0 bases, leaving 24 bases between the germline ends. CDR3 in DNA: TGTGCCAGCAGCGAAACCGACCGCCCTCCAGCCCTCTCTGGGGCCAACGTCCTGACTTTC. It translates to CASSETDRPPALSGANVLTF.

The rearrangement joins TRBV4-1 to TRBJ2-2; D unresolved. The CDR3 consists of 15 residues. Germline V lookup: CDR1 MGHRA, CDR2 YSYEKL. V was trimmed by 1 base and J by 4 bases, leaving 10 bases between them. The CDR3 DNA follows: TGCGCCAGCAGCCAAGGAGGAATAACCACCGGGGAGCTGTTTTTT. Amino acid sequence: CASSQGGITTGELFF.

V usage is TRBV4-3 and J usage is TRBJ2-1; the match to TRBD2 covers 11 bases. J was trimmed by 7 bases and V by 0 bases; bases with no gene match: 5. Germline CDR1 and CDR2: LGHNA and YSLEER. This CDR3 is built from 16 residues. The CDR3 here is CASSQEVAGGRNEQFF. The CDR3 DNA follows: TGCGCCAGCAGCCAAGAGGTAGCGGGAGGGCGTAATGAGCAGTTCTTC.

This clonotype was seen many times. Here the CDR3 DNA reads TGTGCCAGCAGTCGCTCGGCCGGAGAGACCCAGTACTTC. Translated: CASSRSAGETQYF. The rearrangement joins TRBV12-3 or TRBV12-4 to TRBJ2-5; D is unresolved. The CDR3 is 13 residues long. The V end was cut by 5 bases, the J end by 4 bases, with 11 bases between.

This clonotype was seen more than once but under ten times. This chain uses TRBV2 with TRBJ2-1, with 8 bases lining up with TRBD1. Germline V gives CDR1 SNHLY, CDR2 FYNNEI. V lost 2 bases to trimming and J lost 4 bases; unmatched junction nucleotides: 4. The CDR3 is 15 amino acids. The CDR3 is CASSERDRIYNEQFF. The DNA of the CDR3 is TGTGCCAGCAGTGAAAGGGACAGGATATACAATGAGCAGTTCTTC.

This chain links TRBV20-1 with TRBJ2-1; D is tentatively TRBD1 or TRBD2 (5 bases each). V was cut by 6 bases and J by 4 bases, with 16 bases left in between. CDR3 size: 14 residues. CDR1 is DFQATT, CDR2 SNEGSKA, per germline (reference sequence). The CDR3 here is CSAPATGPYNEQFF. CDR3 nucleotides: TGCAGTGCCCCGGCGACGGGGCCTTACAATGAGCAGTTCTTC.

The chain is built from TRBV13 and TRBJ1-5; the D gene is possibly TRBD1 (5 bases). This CDR3 spans 15 amino acids. Germline assignment: CDR1 PRHDT and CDR2 FYEKMQ (reference sequence). The germline V and J ends were trimmed by 10 bases and 6 bases, with 22 bases remaining between them. The CDR3 loop reads CAMHGGAPSFQPQHF. CDR3 DNA sequence: TGTGCCATGCACGGCGGGGCGCCCTCTTTTCAGCCCCAGCATTTT.

In its sample, this clonotype was seen a few times. V gene TRBV4-2 combines with J gene TRBJ2-3; D ambiguous. The germline gives CDR1 LGHNA, CDR2 YNFKEQ. Trimming removed 3 bases from V and 3 bases from J, with 13 bases in between. This CDR3 spans 15 amino acids. The CDR3 nucleotides read TGTGCCAGCAGCCAGCCAACCCTGGTGACAGATACGCAGTATTTT. Amino acid sequence: CASSQPTLVTDTQYF.

The chain links TRBV20-1 to TRBJ2-1; TRBD2 matches 7 bases. Germline trimming cut 0 bases from V and 8 bases from J; bases unmatched to any gene: 10. Germline-derived CDR1 and CDR2 are DFQATT and SNEGSKA (reference sequence). This CDR3 has 15 residues. CDR3 nucleotide sequence: TGCAGTGCTAGAGAAGGCGGGAGAGATTTCTATGAGCAGTTCTTC. It codes for CSAREGGRDFYEQFF.

As for this clonotype: Mismatch with germline at one junction end may stem from a read error. This CDR3 reads CAGSFGRGPYEQYF. The CDR3 DNA follows: TGTGCCGGCAGTTTCGGGCGGGGCCCCTACGAGCAGTACTTC. The rearrangement uses TRBV27 and TRBJ2-7; tentatively, D is TRBD2 (6 bases). The CDR3 has 14 amino acids. Germline V CDR1 and CDR2: MNHEY, SMNVEV (reference sequence).

The gene calls are TRBV10-3 and TRBJ1-6, with D perhaps TRBD1 (5 bases). Trimming pared 3 bases from V and 8 bases from J, leaving 17 bases between. The CDR3 has 16 residues. Germline V gene data show CDR1 as ENHRY and CDR2 as SYGVKD. CDR3 amino acids: CAISDDRGSFHSPLHF. The CDR3 coding sequence is TGTGCCATCAGTGACGATAGGGGAAGTTTCCATTCACCCCTCCACTTT.

This clonotype was seen a handful of times. The chain is built from TRBV20-1 and TRBJ2-3; weak D call: TRBD2 (6 bases). V lost 0 bases and J 4 bases, leaving 17 bases between the germline ends. The CDR3 covers 16 residues. CDR1 and CDR2 from the germline V gene are DFQATT and SNEGSKA (reference sequence). The CDR3 sequence: CSARDSAGLPPDTQYF. As DNA, the CDR3 is TGCAGTGCTAGAGATTCGGCGGGGCTACCGCCAGATACGCAGTATTTT.

This clonotype came up a few times. The V and J genes are TRBV2 and TRBJ2-7, with D possibly matching TRBD2 (5 bases). CDR3 length: 13 amino acids. V was cut by 4 bases and J by 3 bases, with 10 bases left in between. CDR1 and CDR2 (germline): SNHLY, FYNNEI. In DNA, the CDR3 is TGTGCCAGCAGTGCAGGACTTTACTACGAGCAGTACTTC. Encoded protein: CASSAGLYYEQYF.

This clonotype has a handful of counts. This rearrangement joins TRBV20-1 to TRBJ2-5, with a weak D call TRBD2 (6 bases). Looked up from germline, CDR1 is DFQATT and CDR2 is SNEGSKA (reference sequence). Trimming stripped 6 bases from V and 0 bases from J, with 17 bases between. The CDR3 is 15 amino acids. CDR3: CSASLERVYQETQYF. DNA for the CDR3: TGCAGTGCGTCGCTAGAGCGGGTATACCAAGAGACCCAGTACTTC.

This clonotype was seen a few times. This chain links TRBV11-2 with TRBJ1-4; D not resolved. Trimming took 3 bases from V and 8 from J, leaving 7 bases between them. The V gene's germline CDR1 is SGHAT and CDR2 FQNNGV. The CDR3 has 12 residues. In nucleotides, the CDR3 is TGTGCCAGCAGCTTCCGGCCCGAAAAACTGTTTTTT. As protein: CASSFRPEKLFF.

The chain carries TRBV20-1 and TRBJ1-1; D gene unclear. The V end lost 6 bases, the J end lost 7 bases, and 18 bases lay between the germline ends. The CDR3 is 13 residues long. CDR1 is DFQATT, CDR2 SNEGSKA, per germline (reference sequence). CDR3 in amino acids: CSALTASKIEAFF. CDR3 DNA: TGCAGTGCCCTGACGGCCTCCAAGATTGAAGCTTTCTTT.

The chain recombines TRBV5-1 with TRBJ2-1; 7 nucleotides agree with TRBD1. V shed 3 bases, J shed 2 bases, and the junction held 5 bases outside the gene matches. This CDR3 is 15 amino acids long. Germline CDR1 reads SGHRS; CDR2 reads YFSETQ. The CDR3 DNA is TGCGCCAGCAGCTCGGACAGGTCGACCTACAATGAGCAGTTCTTC. This translates into CASSSDRSTYNEQFF.